The 12 T cell receptor beta chains in this list originate from one sample, sequenced in a study of long-term antiretroviral therapy in people with HIV. At survey level, the immunoSEQ assay was run in its v3.0 version. The data were produced by immunoSEQ multiplex PCR, yet TCRdb's version contains in-frame clones alone and is incomplete. Of 25,000 to 35,000 clones listed, around 84% are singletons. Specimen: unsorted PBMCs, collected 0.8 years after starting antiretroviral therapy. These receptors were taken from a woman in her 30s with HIV.

The chain links TRBV29-1 to TRBJ2-7; possible D gene TRBD1, 6 bases. The CDR3 covers 14 residues. The ends were cut back, 6 bases at V and 2 bases at J, with 17 bases in the middle. Per germline, CDR1 SQVTM and CDR2 ANQGSEA. The CDR3: CSVEDSATAYEQYF. CDR3 bases: TGCAGCGTAGAGGACAGCGCAACTGCCTACGAGCAGTACTTC.

The V gene is TRBV29-1, the J gene TRBJ1-2; D is unresolved. Germline-derived CDR1 and CDR2 are SQVTM and ANQGSEA. V lost 0 bases to trimming and J lost 5 bases, with 10 bases between them. The CDR3 is 13 amino acids. CDR3 in amino acids: CSVEETDGYGYTF. CDR3 DNA sequence: TGCAGCGTTGAAGAAACAGACGGATATGGCTACACCTTC.

The chain uses TRBV6-1 and TRBJ2-3; D gene ambiguous. The CDR3 has 15 amino acids. The germline CDR1 and CDR2 sequences are MNHNS and SASEGT. Trimming left V 4 bases short and J 2 bases short, with 13 bases between. The chain's CDR3 is CASSGSGQLTDTQYF. The DNA of the CDR3 is TGTGCCAGCAGTGGCAGTGGCCAGCTCACAGATACGCAGTATTTT.

CDR3 loop: CASSHNQPQHF. The CDR3 nucleotides read TGTGCCAGCAGTCACAATCAGCCCCAGCATTTT. The V call is TRBV6-6, the J call TRBJ1-5; D gene ambiguous. Trimming pared 5 bases from V and 3 bases from J, leaving 2 bases between. Germline values: CDR1 MNHNY, CDR2 SVGAGI (reference sequence). This CDR3 has 11 residues.

The J gene is TRBJ2-4, the V gene TRBV9; weak D call: TRBD2 (5 bases). V was clipped by 4 bases and J by 1 base, with 9 bases between them. The CDR3 runs to 14 residues. Germline assignment: CDR1 SGDLS and CDR2 YYNGEE. The CDR3 DNA reads as TGTGCCAGCAGCCCCGGGGAGGCCAAAAACATTCAGTACTTC. It yields the protein CASSPGEAKNIQYF. Complete variable domain (other parts from reference TRBV9 and TRBJ2-4): DSGVTQTPKHLITATGQRVTLRCSPRSGDLSVYWYQQSLDQGLQFLIQYYNGEERAKGNILERFSAQQFPDLHSELNLSSLELGDSALYFCASSPGEAKNIQYFGAGTRLSVL.

The CDR3 sequence is CASSNRGEGDRGAPTPNQPQHF. The CDR3 coding sequence is TGTGCCAGTAGTAATCGGGGAGAGGGGGACAGGGGAGCACCGACCCCCAATCAGCCCCAGCATTTT. This chain links TRBV19 with TRBJ1-5; 10 positions match TRBD1. Unmatched junction bases numbered 24, after V lost 4 bases and J lost 3 bases. The CDR3 is 22 amino acids. The germline gives CDR1 LNHDA, CDR2 SQIVND (reference sequence).

The chain uses TRBV19 and TRBJ2-1; D possibly corresponds to TRBD2 (11 bases). With 3 bases removed from V and 12 bases from J, the gap between germline ends came to 33 bases. The germline V gene encodes CDR1 LNHDA and CDR2 SQIVND (reference sequence). This CDR3 spans 19 amino acids. This CDR3 is CASSIRDRGHSGGAFGQFF. CDR3 coding DNA: TGTGCCAGTAGTATCCGGGACAGGGGCCATAGCGGGGGGGCGTTCGGGCAGTTCTTC.

This clone was recorded once. The chain joins TRBV18 to TRBJ2-7; TRBD1 agrees at 7 bases. Germline lookup yields CDR1 KGHSH and CDR2 LQKENI. The CDR3 is 13 amino acids. The trim removed 3 bases at V and 3 bases at J, leaving 2 bases unmatched. The CDR3 region has the DNA TGTGCCAGCTCACCGGGACAGATCTACGAGCAGTACTTC. Translated, it gives CASSPGQIYEQYF.

The V gene is TRBV6-1, the J gene TRBJ1-3, with 9 bases identical to TRBD1. CDR3 size: 13 residues. J lost 4 bases, V lost 8 bases, and 3 bases had no gene match. Germline V gene sequence: CDR1 MNHNS, CDR2 SASEGT. The CDR3 DNA sequence: TGTGCCAGCCGACAGGGGGAAGGAAACACCATATATTTT. Translation gives CASRQGEGNTIYF.

The rearrangement links TRBV5-6 to TRBJ1-1; D perhaps matches TRBD1 (5 bases). V shed 0 bases and J shed 0 bases, with 21 bases lying between them. The CDR3 consists of 19 residues. In germline, CDR1 is SGHDT, CDR2 YYEEEE. CDR3 sequence: CASSLAVMGPPIMNTEAFF. CDR3 bases: TGTGCCAGCAGCTTGGCCGTAATGGGGCCTCCGATCATGAACACTGAAGCTTTCTTT.

This chain joins TRBV19 and TRBJ2-3; TRBD2 is a possible D gene (6 bases). Germline V CDR1 and CDR2: LNHDA, SQIVND (reference sequence). The CDR3 contains 17 residues. V shed 3 bases and J shed 0 bases, with 16 bases lying between them. The CDR3 sequence: CASSISGDAWSTDTQYF. Written as DNA, the CDR3 is TGTGCCAGTAGTATCTCGGGGGATGCGTGGAGCACAGATACGCAGTATTTT. Using reference TRBV19 and TRBJ2-3 for the parts outside the CDR3, the full variable domain is DGGITQSPKYLFRKEGQNVTLSCEQNLNHDAMYWYRQDPGQGLRLIYYSQIVNDFQKGDIAEGYSVSREKKESFPLTVTSAQKNPTAFYLCASSISGDAWSTDTQYFGPGTRLTVL.

This clone has only a few counts. The rearrangement uses TRBV6-1 and TRBJ1-2; D is unresolved. Germline-derived CDR1 and CDR2 are MNHNS and SASEGT. Trimming removed 3 bases from V and 7 bases from J, with 6 bases in between. The CDR3 consists of 11 residues. CDR3 nucleotide sequence: TGTGCCAGCAGTGATTGGTTTGGCTACACCTTC. It translates to CASSDWFGYTF.